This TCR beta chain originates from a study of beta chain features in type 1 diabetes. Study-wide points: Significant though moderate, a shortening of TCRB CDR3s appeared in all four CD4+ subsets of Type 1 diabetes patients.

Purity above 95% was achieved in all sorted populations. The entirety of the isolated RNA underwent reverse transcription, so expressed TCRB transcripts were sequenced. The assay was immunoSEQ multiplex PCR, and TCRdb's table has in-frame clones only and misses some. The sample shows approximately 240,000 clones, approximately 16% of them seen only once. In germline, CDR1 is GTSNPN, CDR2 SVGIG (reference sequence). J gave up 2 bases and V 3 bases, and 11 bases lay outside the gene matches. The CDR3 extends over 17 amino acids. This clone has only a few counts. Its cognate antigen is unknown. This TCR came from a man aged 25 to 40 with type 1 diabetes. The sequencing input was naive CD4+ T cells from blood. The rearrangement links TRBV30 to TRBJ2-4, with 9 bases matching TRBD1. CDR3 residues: CAWRAQQGARTKNIQYF. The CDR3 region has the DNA TGTGCCTGGAGGGCACAACAGGGGGCGCGAACCAAAAACATTCAGTACTTC.